Following are 14 T cell receptor beta chains from one sample sequenced in a study of blood T cell repertoires in COVID-19. TCRdb keeps only in-frame clones here, not all; method: immunoSEQ multiplex PCR. The sample lists some 350,000 clones, roughly 86% occurring once. The sample consisted of PBMCs or T cells enriched from blood (not recorded which). All receptors come from a woman under 40 who had recovered from COVID-19.

Worth noting for this clone: Other DNA variants within this sample encode the same CDR3. The gene calls are TRBV5-1 and TRBJ2-2, with 8 bases matching TRBD1. This CDR3 is built from 15 residues. V shed 4 bases and J 0 bases; nucleotides not matched to a gene: 2. Germline CDR1 reads SGHRS; CDR2 reads YFSETQ. The CDR3 is CASSLDRANTGELFF. As DNA, the CDR3 is TGCGCCAGCAGCCTGGACAGGGCGAACACCGGGGAGCTGTTTTTT.

J is TRBJ2-6 and V is TRBV5-1; D is perhaps TRBD1 (5 bases). V was shortened by 7 bases and J by 4 bases, with 12 bases between the two germline ends. The CDR3 is 14 amino acids. Germline CDR1 SGHRS, CDR2 YFSETQ. CDR3 sequence: CASEGVAGANVLTF. The CDR3 nucleotides read TGCGCCAGCGAAGGGGTGGCAGGGGCCAACGTCCTGACTTTC.

The rearrangement links TRBV5-4 to TRBJ1-3, with 7 bases aligning to TRBD1. CDR3 length: 15 residues. Germline V gives CDR1 SGHNT, CDR2 YYREEE (reference sequence). V lost 4 bases to trimming and J lost 0 bases; unmatched junction nucleotides: 4. This chain's CDR3 is CASSRGQTSGNTIYF. CDR3 sequence (DNA): TGTGCCAGCAGCCGGGGACAGACCTCTGGAAACACCATATATTTT.

This clone has more than one count but fewer than ten. For the CDR3, the DNA is TGTGCCAGCAGCTTCGGGACAGGGGCTCACGAGCAGTACTTC. It encodes CASSFGTGAHEQYF. The chain couples TRBV5-4 to TRBJ2-7, with 10 bases aligning to TRBD1. After removal of 2 bases from V and 5 bases from J, the junction contained 4 bases not matched to a gene. The germline V gene has CDR1 SGHNT and CDR2 YYREEE (reference sequence). The CDR3 contains 14 residues. The complete variable domain, with remaining parts taken from reference TRBV5-4 and TRBJ2-7, reads ETGVTQSPTHLIKTRGQQVTLRCSSQSGHNTVSWYQQALGQGPQFIFQYYREEENGRGNFPPRFSGLQFPNYSSELNVNALELDDSALYLCASSFGTGAHEQYFGPGTRLTVT.

This clone was counted a single time. V gene TRBV5-4 combines with J gene TRBJ1-2; 10 positions agree with TRBD1. This CDR3 contains 14 residues. V lost 2 bases, J lost 6 bases, and 4 bases stayed unmatched. In germline, CDR1 is SGHNT, CDR2 YYREEE (reference sequence). CDR3 coding DNA: TGTGCCAGCAGCTTCTACGGGACAGGGGATGGCTACACCTTC. It codes for CASSFYGTGDGYTF.

The V and J genes are TRBV19 and TRBJ2-7; 8 bases are shared with TRBD1. Germline V gene sequence: CDR1 LNHDA, CDR2 SQIVND (reference sequence). With 1 base clipped from V and 3 bases from J, the junction kept 8 bases outside the gene matches. This CDR3 comprises 16 residues. CDR3 DNA: TGTGCCAGTAGTATAGCGTCAGGACAGGGTGGCTACGAGCAGTACTTC. Its protein is CASSIASGQGGYEQYF.

V is TRBV19 and J is TRBJ2-1; the D gene is possibly TRBD2 (6 bases). The V gene lost 3 bases and the J gene lost 6 bases, with 12 bases spanning the gap. Germline-derived CDR1 and CDR2 are LNHDA and SQIVND (reference sequence). The CDR3 totals 14 residues. The CDR3 DNA reads as TGTGCCAGTAGTATGGACGCCGGGGGCAATGAGCAGTTCTTC. Amino acids: CASSMDAGGNEQFF.

The rearrangement uses TRBV5-4 and TRBJ2-6; 10 nucleotides line up with TRBD1. Trimming removed 4 bases from V and 4 bases from J; junction bases left unmatched: 8. There are 17 residues in the CDR3. CDR1 and CDR2 (germline): SGHNT, YYREEE (reference sequence). The CDR3: CASSPGTGVSGANVLTF. The DNA of the CDR3 is TGTGCCAGCAGCCCCGGGACAGGGGTTTCCGGGGCCAACGTCCTGACTTTC.

The chain carries TRBV18 and TRBJ1-3, with TRBD1 matching 8 bases. The germline V gene has CDR1 KGHSH and CDR2 LQKENI. CDR3 length: 14 amino acids. V shed 4 bases and J 5 bases; nucleotides not matched to a gene: 4. CDR3 residues: CASSLRTGRNTIYF. In DNA form, the CDR3 reads TGTGCCAGCTCACTACGGACAGGGAGAAACACCATATATTTT.

This chain links TRBV7-8 with TRBJ2-1; TRBD2 matches 10 bases. The CDR3 spans 16 residues. V was pared by 1 base and J by 3 bases, with 3 bases of the junction left unmatched. Germline values: CDR1 SGHVS, CDR2 FQNEAQ. The CDR3 nucleotides are TGTGCCAGCAGCTTAGAAGGGACTAGCGTCTACAATGAGCAGTTCTTC. Amino acid sequence: CASSLEGTSVYNEQFF.

The chain is built from TRBV5-5 and TRBJ1-2, with TRBD1 as a possible D gene (6 bases). V lost 6 bases, J lost 5 bases, and 20 bases lay in between. CDR1 SGHKS and CDR2 YYEKEE come from the germline V gene (reference sequence). The CDR3 extends over 15 amino acids. CDR3 in amino acids: CASIPGTTIRYGYTF. CDR3 coding DNA: TGTGCCAGCATCCCGGGGACAACAATTCGATATGGCTACACCTTC.

The V and J genes are TRBV27 and TRBJ2-7; a weak D match, TRBD2 (5 bases). The CDR3 length is 15 residues. V was clipped by 0 bases and J by 4 bases, with 13 bases between them. The germline V gene has CDR1 MNHEY and CDR2 SMNVEV (reference sequence). The CDR3 sequence is CASSLSGILFYEQYF. For the CDR3, the DNA is TGTGCCAGCAGTTTATCCGGGATTCTCTTTTACGAGCAGTACTTC.

The chain has TRBV15 and TRBJ2-1; tentatively, D is TRBD1 (6 bases). V lost 2 bases and J lost 7, with 18 bases in between. The CDR3 totals 16 residues. Germline V gene sequence: CDR1 LNHNV, CDR2 YYDKDF (reference sequence). CDR3 DNA sequence: TGTGCCACCAGCAGACCGATGGGTCCGAGGGGGAATGAGCAGTTCTTC. Its protein is CATSRPMGPRGNEQFF.

The rearrangement joins TRBV30 to TRBJ1-6; D not resolved. CDR1 is GTSNPN, CDR2 SVGIG, per germline (reference sequence). Trimming shortened V by 6 bases and J by 3 bases, and 12 bases separated the two germline ends. This CDR3 has 14 amino acids. Here the CDR3 reads CACRVGDYNSPLHF. The DNA of the CDR3 is TGTGCCTGCCGTGTCGGGGACTATAATTCACCCCTCCACTTT.